This entry describes one T cell receptor (beta chain). No antigen is known for it. This sample is drawn from a study of OX40 agonist ivuxolimab in advanced cancers. Across the whole study: Prior checkpoint blockade (anti-PD-1, anti-PD-L1 or anti-CTLA-4) was permitted; 40% had it. The study's findings and limits: Partial responders receiving 0.1-3.0 mg/kg showed among the lowest clonal expansion.

Samples of blood were obtained at baseline, on cycle 4 day 1, and on cycle 7 day 1. The protocol was immunoSEQ multiplex PCR, while the TCRdb copy is restricted to in-frame clones and leaves out a portion. Of some 77,000 clones in the sample, roughly 85% were seen once. Trimming cost V 4 bases and J 0 bases, with 12 bases left between them. CDR3 length equals 15 residues. Per the germline V gene, CDR1 is MNHEY and CDR2 is SVGAGI. The sequenced sample was CD4+ or CD8+ T cells sorted from blood, obtained in a trial of the OX40 agonist ivuxolimab. The J gene is TRBJ1-2, the V gene TRBV6-5, with TRBD1 as a possible D gene (5 bases). The receptor comes from an adult with an advanced solid tumor such as melanoma, head and neck, liver or kidney cancer. Here the CDR3 DNA reads TGTGCCAGCAGTTCCCCAGACAGAGCTAACTATGGCTACACCTTC. Translated: CASSSPDRANYGYTF.